The 14 T cell receptor beta chains listed next were all sequenced from one sample in a study of blood T cell repertoires in COVID-19 (dated by TCRdb to the early 2020s). Receptors were amplified or captured by the immunoSEQ multiplex PCR assay. TCRdb took over this immuneACCESS table, retaining in-frame rearrangements with V and J assigned. Such tables are incomplete; in checked studies, under half of the missing clones stem from an unresolved V gene, and the remainder is unexplained. The sample contains some 100,000 clones, 74% of them found a single time. The ten largest clones represent less than 5% of the sample. Sample: peripheral blood. The receptors derive from a man aged 65 to 85 with COVID-19, enrolled during active disease.

In its sample, this clone was seen once. V usage is TRBV28 and J usage is TRBJ1-3; possible D gene TRBD1, 5 bases. Per germline, CDR1 MDHEN and CDR2 SYDVKM. This CDR3 is built from 15 residues. V gave up 2 bases and J gave up 2 bases, with 10 bases separating them. CDR3 sequence: CASSLQGITGNTIYF. CDR3 DNA sequence: TGTGCCAGCAGTTTACAGGGTATTACTGGAAACACCATATATTTT.

V is TRBV5-1 and J is TRBJ2-7, with D tentatively TRBD1 (6 bases). This CDR3 has 12 residues. The ends were cut back, 2 bases at V and 3 bases at J, with 6 bases in the middle. Germline V gene data show CDR1 as SGHRS and CDR2 as YFSETQ. The CDR3 sequence is CASSLGGYEQYF. Here the CDR3 DNA reads TGCGCCAGCAGCTTAGGGGGCTACGAGCAGTACTTC.

This clone has only a few counts. The chain joins TRBV5-4 to TRBJ1-2, with 12 bases aligning to TRBD1. V was pared by 3 bases and J by 7 bases, with 7 bases of the junction left unmatched. The germline CDR1 and CDR2 sequences are SGHNT and YYREEE (reference sequence). The CDR3 contains 15 residues. The CDR3 sequence: CASSWDRGLAFGYTF. For the CDR3, the DNA is TGTGCCAGCAGCTGGGACAGGGGGCTGGCGTTTGGCTACACCTTC. The whole variable domain, filled in from reference TRBV5-4 and TRBJ1-2, reads ETGVTQSPTHLIKTRGQQVTLRCSSQSGHNTVSWYQQALGQGPQFIFQYYREEENGRGNFPPRFSGLQFPNYSSELNVNALELDDSALYLCASSWDRGLAFGYTFGSGTRLTVV.

The rearrangement links TRBV7-2 to TRBJ2-7; 11 bases line up with TRBD1. CDR3 length equals 14 residues. V lost 8 bases and J lost 6; bases outside the gene matches: 9. The germline V gene encodes CDR1 SGHTA and CDR2 FQGNSA. The CDR3 DNA reads as TGTGCCAGCCAGACCCGGGACAGGGGGTTCGAGCAGTACTTC. It yields the protein CASQTRDRGFEQYF.

J is TRBJ1-2 and V is TRBV19, with TRBD1 identical over 11 bases. CDR1 and CDR2 from the germline V gene are LNHDA and SQIVND (reference sequence). The CDR3 loop spans 16 amino acids. The trim removed 7 bases at V and 7 bases at J, leaving 14 bases unmatched. Here the CDR3 DNA reads TGTGCCAGTACCCCCGCGGGACAGGGGGGGGATAGTGGCTACACCTTC. Its translation is CASTPAGQGGDSGYTF.

The CDR3 DNA follows: TGTGCCAGTAGTAATGGGGGGGCTACCATCTCTGGGGCCAACGTCCTGACTTTC. It specifies CASSNGGATISGANVLTF. The chain couples TRBV19 to TRBJ2-6; a weak D match, TRBD2 (7 bases). CDR1 is LNHDA, CDR2 SQIVND, per germline (reference sequence). This CDR3 region has 18 residues. Deletions cut 4 bases from V and 0 bases from J, with 16 bases between. Full variable domain (outside the CDR3, taken from reference TRBV19 and TRBJ2-6): DGGITQSPKYLFRKEGQNVTLSCEQNLNHDAMYWYRQDPGQGLRLIYYSQIVNDFQKGDIAEGYSVSREKKESFPLTVTSAQKNPTAFYLCASSNGGATISGANVLTFGAGSRLTVL.

The chain links TRBV7-9 to TRBJ1-1; no reliable D call. Trimming cost V 1 base and J 10 bases, with 10 bases left between them. The CDR3 has 12 amino acids. The germline gives CDR1 SEHNR, CDR2 FQNEAQ (reference sequence). CDR3 DNA sequence: TGTGCCAGCAGCTTAGATCGCGGGTCAGCTTTCTTT. This translates into CASSLDRGSAFF.

The chain has TRBV7-2 and TRBJ2-3, with D tentatively TRBD2 (5 bases). The CDR3 sequence is 16 residues long. The germline V gene has CDR1 SGHTA and CDR2 FQGNSA. Trimming removed 7 bases from V and 3 bases from J, with 20 bases in between. CDR3 loop: CASNLLGGLGTDTQYF. CDR3 in DNA: TGTGCCAGCAACCTTCTTGGCGGGTTGGGGACAGATACGCAGTATTTT.

This sequence joins TRBV6-2 or TRBV6-3 and TRBJ2-1; D is uncertain. CDR3 length: 17 residues. Germline V gene lookup returns CDR1 MNHEY and CDR2 SVGEGT. Trimming took 2 bases from V and 1 from J, leaving 15 bases between them. The CDR3, as DNA: TGTGCCAGCAGTTACGGCCCCCCTTGGAGTTCCTACAATGAGCAGTTCTTC. It encodes CASSYGPPWSSYNEQFF.

The chain joins TRBV4-2 to TRBJ2-1, with D maybe TRBD2 (5 bases). The CDR3 length is 16 residues. Deletions cut 0 bases from V and 5 bases from J, with 14 bases between. The germline gives CDR1 LGHNA, CDR2 YNFKEQ. The CDR3 sequence is CASSQERLARHNEQFF. DNA of the CDR3: TGTGCCAGCAGCCAAGAAAGGTTAGCGCGACACAATGAGCAGTTCTTC.

This chain links TRBV19 with TRBJ1-2, with D hard to call. Germline CDR1 and CDR2: LNHDA and SQIVND (reference sequence). This CDR3 comprises 12 residues. V was trimmed by 1 base and J by 5 bases, leaving 5 bases between them. Written as DNA, the CDR3 is TGTGCCAGTAGTATAGCCGGGTATGGCTACACCTTC. This translates into CASSIAGYGYTF.

This clone was detected once. This chain uses TRBV29-1 with TRBJ1-4, with a weak D call TRBD1 (5 bases). The V gene's germline CDR1 is SQVTM and CDR2 ANQGSEA. V was trimmed by 7 bases and J by 0 bases, leaving 15 bases between them. The CDR3 length is 15 residues. The CDR3 protein is CSAGPGTATNEKLFF. Here the CDR3 DNA reads TGCAGCGCCGGGCCGGGGACTGCAACTAATGAAAAACTGTTTTTT.

The chain uses TRBV30 and TRBJ1-1; tentative D call: TRBD1 (5 bases). Germline V gene lookup returns CDR1 GTSNPN and CDR2 SVGIG (reference sequence). Trimming pared 1 base from V and 3 bases from J, leaving 21 bases between. This CDR3 spans 17 amino acids. The CDR3 spells CAWSANRQWDRYTEAFF. Here the CDR3 DNA reads TGTGCCTGGAGTGCCAACCGACAGTGGGATCGGTACACTGAAGCTTTCTTT.

The V gene is TRBV7-3, the J gene TRBJ2-3, with 9 bases identical to TRBD2. This CDR3 is built from 15 residues. V shed 4 bases, J shed 0 bases, and the junction held 2 bases outside the gene matches. Germline-derived CDR1 and CDR2 are SGHTA and FQGTGA. The CDR3 bases are TGTGCCAGCAGCTCGGGACTAGCTAGCACAGATACGCAGTATTTT. Translation gives CASSSGLASTDTQYF. Supplemented by reference TRBV7-3 and TRBJ2-3, the full variable domain reads GAGVSQTPSNKVTEKGKYVELRCDPISGHTALYWYRQSLGQGPEFLIYFQGTGAADDSGLPNDRFFAVRPEGSVSTLKIQRTERGDSAVYLCASSSGLASTDTQYFGPGTRLTVL.